One sample yielded the 2 T cell receptor beta chains listed below, sequenced in a study of siplizumab effects on memory and regulatory T cells. Profiling relied on immunoSEQ multiplex PCR, and the TCRdb table lists in-frame clones only, not all of them. The table records 100,000 or so clones, just over 90% of them present only once. The specimen sequenced was non-Treg CD4+ T cells sorted from blood. These TCRs come from a human donor in good health.

The V call is TRBV5-6, the J call TRBJ2-4; tentative D call: TRBD1 (5 bases). The CDR3 loop spans 16 amino acids. Trimming stripped 4 bases from V and 0 bases from J, with 14 bases between. Germline V CDR1 and CDR2: SGHDT, YYEEEE. In DNA form, the CDR3 reads TGTGCCAGCAGCGCCCCTGGGGCGCTAGCCAAAAACATTCAGTACTTC. Translation gives CASSAPGALAKNIQYF.

This clone has more than one count but fewer than ten. V gene TRBV19 combines with J gene TRBJ1-5; D is unclear. Trimming took 3 bases from V and 4 from J, leaving 7 bases between them. This CDR3 has 13 residues. Looked up from germline, CDR1 is LNHDA and CDR2 is SQIVND (reference sequence). This CDR3 reads CASSIKGNQPQHF. CDR3 bases: TGTGCCAGTAGTATTAAAGGAAATCAGCCCCAGCATTTT.